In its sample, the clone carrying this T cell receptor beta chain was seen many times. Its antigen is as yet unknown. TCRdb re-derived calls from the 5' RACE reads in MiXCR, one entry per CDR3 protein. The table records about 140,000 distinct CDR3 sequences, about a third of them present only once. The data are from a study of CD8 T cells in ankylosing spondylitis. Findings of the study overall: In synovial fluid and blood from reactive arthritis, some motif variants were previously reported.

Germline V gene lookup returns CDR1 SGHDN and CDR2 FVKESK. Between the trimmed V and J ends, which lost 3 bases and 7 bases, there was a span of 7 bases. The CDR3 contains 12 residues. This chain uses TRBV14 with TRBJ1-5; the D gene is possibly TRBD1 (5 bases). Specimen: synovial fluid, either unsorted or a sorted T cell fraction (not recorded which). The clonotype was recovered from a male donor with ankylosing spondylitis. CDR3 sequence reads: CASSQGEQPQHF. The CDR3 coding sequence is TGTGCCAGCAGCCAGGGGGAGCAGCCCCAGCATTTT.